Listed below are T cell receptor beta chains from one sample, sequenced in a study of cytomegalovirus exposure and HLA in healthy donors. The repertoire was sequenced with immunoSEQ multiplex PCR; TCRdb's copy has only in-frame clones and lacks some. The data show 150,000 to 200,000 clones, more than 75% seen once. Sequenced: PBMCs. The receptors stem from a woman between 50 and 59 years old in good health and CMV-seronegative. The CDR3 runs from the conserved cysteine through the conserved F or W. Each record gives: J gene, clone size, V gene, D gene, CDR3 protein. The D gene is left open where the match is weak. Some rows mark clone size as missing; the rest say once, few, many or name a class of expanded clone.

J: TRBJ1-1; size: -; V: TRBV5-4; D: -; CDR3: CASSTDTNTEAFF
J: TRBJ1-4; size: -; V: TRBV4-3; D: -; CDR3: CASSFDRLGEKLFF
J: TRBJ1-1; size: -; V: TRBV6-1; D: -; CDR3: CASSLSGISTEAFF
J: TRBJ2-6; size: -; V: TRBV5-4; D: -; CDR3: CASSPTGPGANVLTF
J: TRBJ1-2; size: -; V: TRBV29-1; D: TRBD1; CDR3: CSVEATGTHGYTF
J: TRBJ2-1; size: -; V: TRBV20-1; D: -; CDR3: CSADRGAEQFF
J: TRBJ1-5; size: -; V: TRBV21-1; D: -; CDR3: CASSSQRDRGPQPQHF
J: TRBJ2-3; size: -; V: TRBV5-1; D: TRBD1; CDR3: CASSPRQGAGTDTQYF
J: TRBJ1-1; size: -; V: TRBV29-1; D: -; CDR3: CSGGPVGTEAFF
J: TRBJ2-4; size: -; V: TRBV6-5; D: -; CDR3: CASREGVIQYF
J: TRBJ1-5; size: -; V: TRBV7-9; D: -; CDR3: CASSFNSNQPQHF
J: TRBJ2-1; size: -; V: TRBV6-1; D: -; CDR3: CASSERRWDFYNEQFF
J: TRBJ2-4; size: -; V: TRBV15; D: -; CDR3: CATSRPGAAKNIQYF
J: TRBJ2-3; size: -; V: TRBV10-3; D: TRBD2; CDR3: CAIELAGTDTQYF
J: TRBJ1-2; size: -; V: TRBV6-5; D: -; CDR3: CASRNGGFGYTF
J: TRBJ1-4; size: -; V: TRBV9; D: TRBD1; CDR3: CASSVGQGAEKLFF
J: TRBJ2-7; size: few; V: TRBV12-5; D: TRBD1; CDR3: CASSSEGQKAYEQYF
J: TRBJ2-7; size: -; V: TRBV23-1; D: -; CDR3: CASSPRGRYF
J: TRBJ1-2; size: -; V: TRBV27; D: -; CDR3: CASSLERGGSGYTF
J: TRBJ1-1; size: once; V: TRBV18; D: -; CDR3: CASSPQRSTGEAFF
J: TRBJ2-1; size: -; V: TRBV4-2; D: TRBD2; CDR3: CASSQELAAFSYNEQFF
J: TRBJ1-1; size: -; V: TRBV13; D: TRBD1; CDR3: CASSYNRGLVKQEAFF
J: TRBJ1-1; size: -; V: TRBV29-1; D: -; CDR3: CSVLPPGLMNTEAFF
J: TRBJ2-7; size: -; V: TRBV9; D: TRBD2; CDR3: CASSPVPSGGAVYEQYF
J: TRBJ1-3; size: -; V: TRBV4-3; D: -; CDR3: CASSQSTGLGAGNTIYF
J: TRBJ2-3; size: -; V: TRBV6-5; D: -; CDR3: CASGGASTDTQYF
J: TRBJ1-1; size: -; V: TRBV6-1; D: TRBD1; CDR3: CASTDRVEAFF
J: TRBJ2-2; size: -; V: TRBV10-3; D: TRBD1; CDR3: CATNSGTEITGELFF
J: TRBJ2-2; size: few; V: TRBV4-3; D: -; CDR3: CASSQARQAGNTGELFF